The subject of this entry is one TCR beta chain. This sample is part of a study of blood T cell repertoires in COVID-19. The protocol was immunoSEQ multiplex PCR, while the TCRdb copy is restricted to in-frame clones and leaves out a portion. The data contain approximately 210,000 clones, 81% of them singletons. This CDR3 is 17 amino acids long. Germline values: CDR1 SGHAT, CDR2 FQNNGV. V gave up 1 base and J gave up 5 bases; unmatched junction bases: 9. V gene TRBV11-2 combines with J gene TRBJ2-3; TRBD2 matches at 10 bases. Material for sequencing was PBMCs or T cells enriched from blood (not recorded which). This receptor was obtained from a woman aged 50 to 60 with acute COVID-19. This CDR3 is CASSLVQAGGPRDTQYF. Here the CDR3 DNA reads TGTGCCAGCAGCTTAGTTCAAGCGGGAGGGCCGAGAGATACGCAGTATTTT.